A selection of T cell receptor beta chains follows, all from one sample in a study of OX40 agonist ivuxolimab in advanced cancers. Sequenced by immunoSEQ multiplex PCR; TCRdb stores in-frame clones only, minus some. There are under 55,000 clones in the sample; around 80% occur only once, and under 15% lies in the top ten. Sequenced material: CD4+ or CD8+ T cells sorted from blood, taken in a trial of the OX40 agonist ivuxolimab. These receptors all stem from an adult with an advanced solid tumor such as melanoma, head and neck, liver or kidney cancer. Both conserved end residues are part of each CDR3. The D gene is left open where the match is weak. Rows give clone size only sometimes, using once, few, many, or a class for an expanded clone.

clone_size j_call d_call v_call cdr3_aa cdr3_nt
- TRBJ2-7 TRBD2 TRBV27 CASSLSSGRGEQYF TGTGCCAGCAGTTTATCCAGCGGGAGGGGCGAGCAGTACTTC
- TRBJ1-3 TRBD1 TRBV7-8 CASSTYTGGGNTIYF TGTGCCAGCAGCACCTATACAGGGGGCGGAAACACCATATATTTT
- TRBJ2-7 TRBD1 TRBV7-8 CASSETGANYEQYF TGTGCCAGCAGCGAGACAGGGGCGAATTACGAGCAGTACTTC
- TRBJ1-5 - TRBV2 CASSRDKSNQPQHF TGTGCCAGCAGCCGGGACAAGAGCAATCAGCCCCAGCATTTT
- TRBJ1-1 TRBD1 TRBV30 CAWSGGTENTEAFF TGTGCCTGGAGTGGTGGGACAGAGAACACTGAAGCTTTCTTT
- TRBJ2-1 - TRBV5-1 CASSQPPTASSYNEQFF TGCGCCAGCAGCCAACCCCCCACTGCTAGCTCCTACAATGAGCAGTTCTTC
- TRBJ2-1 - TRBV7-8 CASSFLGTYNEQFF TGTGCCAGCAGCTTTTTAGGGACTTACAATGAGCAGTTCTTC
- TRBJ2-3 TRBD1 TRBV7-2 CASSLGQWGDTQYF TGTGCCAGCAGCCTGGGACAGTGGGGAGATACGCAGTATTTT
- TRBJ2-3 TRBD1 TRBV18 CASSPASTLDRVTDTQYF TGTGCCAGCTCACCCGCATCGACCCTGGACAGGGTAACAGATACGCAGTATTTT
- TRBJ2-3 - TRBV2 CASSAQEDTQYF TGTGCCAGCAGTGCCCAGGAGGATACGCAGTATTTT
few TRBJ2-6 - TRBV28 CASSLEWGSGANVLTF TGTGCCAGCAGTTTAGAGTGGGGCTCTGGGGCCAACGTCCTGACTTTC
- TRBJ1-1 TRBD1 TRBV27 CASSLSIGTEKPEAFF TGTGCCAGCAGTTTATCGATTGGGACAGAGAAGCCTGAAGCTTTCTTT
- TRBJ2-5 - TRBV4-3 CASSQDMARGETQYF TGCGCCAGCAGCCAAGATATGGCTAGAGGAGAGACCCAGTACTTC